The source of this T cell receptor beta chain is a study of T cells in localized non-small cell lung cancer. This CDR3 has 15 residues. Germline CDR1 reads MDHEN; CDR2 reads SYDVKM. The V end was cut by 4 bases, the J end by 5 bases, with 12 bases between. Profiled with immunoSEQ multiplex PCR; TCRdb holds only in-frame clones, not every one. The data hold around 21,000 clones, with approximately 90% observed a single time. The V and J genes are TRBV28 and TRBJ1-6; weak D call: TRBD1 (5 bases). This receptor was identified in a male donor at least 60 years old with stage I squamous cell lung carcinoma. The input for sequencing was peripheral blood, taken before any cancer treatment. This CDR3 is CASSSGLNNNSPLHF. The CDR3 DNA reads as TGTGCCAGCAGTTCGGGACTTAACAATAATTCACCCCTCCACTTT.